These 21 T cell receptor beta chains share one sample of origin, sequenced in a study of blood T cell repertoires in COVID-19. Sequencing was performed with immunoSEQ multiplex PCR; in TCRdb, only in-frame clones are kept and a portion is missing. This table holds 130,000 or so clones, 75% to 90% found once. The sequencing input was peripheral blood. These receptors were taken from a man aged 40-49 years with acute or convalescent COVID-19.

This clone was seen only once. CDR3 residues: CASSYIADLGNQPQHF. In DNA, the CDR3 is TGTGCCAGCAGTTACATCGCGGACTTGGGCAATCAGCCCCAGCATTTT. The chain carries TRBV6-5 and TRBJ1-5, with no clear D. The V and J ends lost 2 bases and 2 bases respectively, with 13 bases between them. Per germline, CDR1 MNHEY and CDR2 SVGAGI. The CDR3 totals 16 residues.

The CDR3 is CASRRGLLEKAFF. CDR3 nucleotide sequence: TGTGCCAGCCGCAGGGGGCTATTGGAAAAAGCTTTCTTT. V is TRBV25-1 and J is TRBJ1-1, with 8 nucleotides matching TRBD1. The CDR3 consists of 13 residues. The J segment lost 9 bases and the V segment lost 8 bases, leaving 11 bases of the junction unmatched. Germline V lookup: CDR1 MGHDK, CDR2 SYGVNS.

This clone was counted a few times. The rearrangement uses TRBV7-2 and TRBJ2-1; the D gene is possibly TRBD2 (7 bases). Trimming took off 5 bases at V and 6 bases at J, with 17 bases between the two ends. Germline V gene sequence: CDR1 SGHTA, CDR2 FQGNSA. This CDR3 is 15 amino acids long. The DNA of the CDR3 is TGTGCCAGCAGCCTCTCCGGGGGGCAGTTCAATGAGCAGTTCTTC. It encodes CASSLSGGQFNEQFF.

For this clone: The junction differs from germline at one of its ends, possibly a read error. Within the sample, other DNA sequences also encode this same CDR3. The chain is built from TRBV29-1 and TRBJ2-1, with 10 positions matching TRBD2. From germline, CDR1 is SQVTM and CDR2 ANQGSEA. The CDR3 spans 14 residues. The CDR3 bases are TGTAGCGTTTCGGGACTAGCGTTCCACAATGAGCAGTTCTTC. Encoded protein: CSVSGLAFHNEQFF.

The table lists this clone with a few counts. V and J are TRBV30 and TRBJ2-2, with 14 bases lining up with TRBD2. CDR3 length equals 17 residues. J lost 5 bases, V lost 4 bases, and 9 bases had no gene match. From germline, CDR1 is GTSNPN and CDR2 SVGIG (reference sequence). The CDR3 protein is CAWTRGLAGVGTGELFF. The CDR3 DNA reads TGTGCCTGGACCCGGGGACTAGCGGGAGTGGGTACCGGGGAGCTGTTTTTT.

CDR3 residues: CASRTGDFGYTF. The CDR3 coding sequence is TGTGCCAGCAGGACAGGGGATTTTGGCTACACCTTC. This rearrangement joins TRBV12-3 or TRBV12-4 to TRBJ1-2, with 8 positions matching TRBD1. The CDR3 covers 12 residues. V gave up 6 bases and J gave up 7 bases; unmatched junction bases: 4.

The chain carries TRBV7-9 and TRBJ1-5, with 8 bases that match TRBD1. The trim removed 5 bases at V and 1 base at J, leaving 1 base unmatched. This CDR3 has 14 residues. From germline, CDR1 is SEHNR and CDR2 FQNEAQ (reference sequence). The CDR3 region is CASSRDRSNQPQHF. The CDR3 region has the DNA TGTGCCAGCAGCAGGGACAGGAGCAATCAGCCCCAGCATTTT.

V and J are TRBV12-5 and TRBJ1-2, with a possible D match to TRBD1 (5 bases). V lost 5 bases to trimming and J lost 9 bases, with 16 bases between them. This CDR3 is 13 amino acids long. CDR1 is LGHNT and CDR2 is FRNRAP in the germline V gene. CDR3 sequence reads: CASGTGLPPRYTF. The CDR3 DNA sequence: TGTGCTAGTGGTACGGGACTTCCGCCGCGCTACACCTTC.

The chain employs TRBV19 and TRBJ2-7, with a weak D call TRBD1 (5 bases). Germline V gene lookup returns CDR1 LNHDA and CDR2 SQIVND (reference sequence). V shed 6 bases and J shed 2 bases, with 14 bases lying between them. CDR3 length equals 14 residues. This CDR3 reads CASSPTENTYEQYF. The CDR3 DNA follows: TGTGCCAGTAGCCCGACAGAGAATACCTACGAGCAGTACTTC.

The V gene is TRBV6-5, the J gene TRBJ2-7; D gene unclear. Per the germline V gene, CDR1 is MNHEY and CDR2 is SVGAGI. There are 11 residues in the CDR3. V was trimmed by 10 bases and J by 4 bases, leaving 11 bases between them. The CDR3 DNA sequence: TGTGCCACCCTAGGTGGGTACGAGCAGTACTTC. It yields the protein CATLGGYEQYF.

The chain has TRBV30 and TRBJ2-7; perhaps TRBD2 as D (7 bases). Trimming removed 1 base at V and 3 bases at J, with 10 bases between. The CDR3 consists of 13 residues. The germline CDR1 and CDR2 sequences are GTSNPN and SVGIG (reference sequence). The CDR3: CAWSEGGDYEQYF. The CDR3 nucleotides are TGTGCCTGGAGTGAAGGGGGGGACTACGAGCAGTACTTC.

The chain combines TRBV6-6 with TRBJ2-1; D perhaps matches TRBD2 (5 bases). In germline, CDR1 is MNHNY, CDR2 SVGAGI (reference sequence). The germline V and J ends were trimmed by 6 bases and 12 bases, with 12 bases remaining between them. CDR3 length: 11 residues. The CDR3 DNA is TGTGCCAGCAGCGCAGGACTTGCGCAGTTCTTC. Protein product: CASSAGLAQFF.

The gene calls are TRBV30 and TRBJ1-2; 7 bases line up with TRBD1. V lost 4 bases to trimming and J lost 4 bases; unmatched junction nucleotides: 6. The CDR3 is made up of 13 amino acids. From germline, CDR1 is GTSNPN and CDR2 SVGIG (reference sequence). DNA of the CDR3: TGTGCCTGGAACAGGGGAAGAGGCTATGGCTACACCTTC. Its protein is CAWNRGRGYGYTF.

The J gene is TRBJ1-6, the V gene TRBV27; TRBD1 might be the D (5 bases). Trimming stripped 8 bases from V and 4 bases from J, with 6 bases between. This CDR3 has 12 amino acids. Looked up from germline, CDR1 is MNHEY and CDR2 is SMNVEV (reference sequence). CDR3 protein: CASGAYNSPLHF. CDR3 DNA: TGTGCCAGCGGGGCTTATAATTCACCCCTCCACTTT.

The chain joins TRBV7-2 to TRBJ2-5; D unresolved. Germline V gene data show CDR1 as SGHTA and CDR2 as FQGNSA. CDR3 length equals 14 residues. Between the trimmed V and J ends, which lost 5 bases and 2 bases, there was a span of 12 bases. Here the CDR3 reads CASSPGQIQETQYF. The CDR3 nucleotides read TGTGCCAGCAGCCCTGGGCAGATACAAGAGACCCAGTACTTC.

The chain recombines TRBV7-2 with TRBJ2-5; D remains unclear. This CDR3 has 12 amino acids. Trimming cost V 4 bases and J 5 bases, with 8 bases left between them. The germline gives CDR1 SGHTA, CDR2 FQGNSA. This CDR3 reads CASSSFRETQYF. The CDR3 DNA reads TGTGCCAGCAGCTCGTTCCGGGAGACCCAGTACTTC.

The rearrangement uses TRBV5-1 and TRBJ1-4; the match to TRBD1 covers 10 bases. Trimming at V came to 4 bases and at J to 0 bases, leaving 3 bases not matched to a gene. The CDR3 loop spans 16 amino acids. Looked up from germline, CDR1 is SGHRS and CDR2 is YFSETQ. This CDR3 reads CASSRTGGATNEKLFF. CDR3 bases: TGCGCCAGCAGCCGGACAGGGGGTGCAACTAATGAAAAACTGTTTTTT. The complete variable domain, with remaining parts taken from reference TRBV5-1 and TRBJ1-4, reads KAGVTQTPRYLIKTRGQQVTLSCSPISGHRSVSWYQQTPGQGLQFLFEYFSETQRNKGNFPGRFSGRQFSNSRSEMNVSTLELGDSALYLCASSRTGGATNEKLFFGSGTQLSVL.

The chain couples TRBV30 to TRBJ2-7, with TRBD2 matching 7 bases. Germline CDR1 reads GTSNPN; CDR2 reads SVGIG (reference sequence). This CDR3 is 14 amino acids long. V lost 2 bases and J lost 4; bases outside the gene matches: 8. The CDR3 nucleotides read TGTGCCTGGAGTATTGGCGGGGGTCGTTACGAGCAGTACTTC. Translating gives CAWSIGGGRYEQYF.

The CDR3 is CASKKGLYISNYGYTF. The CDR3, as DNA: TGTGCCAGTAAGAAGGGACTTTACATTTCTAACTATGGCTACACCTTC. The chain recombines TRBV19 with TRBJ1-2, with a tentative D call TRBD1 (5 bases). Per the germline V gene, CDR1 is LNHDA and CDR2 is SQIVND (reference sequence). This CDR3 has 16 residues. Trimming took 7 bases from V and 0 from J, leaving 18 bases between them.

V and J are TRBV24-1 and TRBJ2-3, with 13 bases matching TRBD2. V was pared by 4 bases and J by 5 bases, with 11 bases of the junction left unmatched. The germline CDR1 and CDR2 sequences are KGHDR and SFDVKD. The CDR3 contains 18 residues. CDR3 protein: CATSERLMGTSGIDTQYF. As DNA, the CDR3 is TGTGCCACCAGTGAAAGGTTGATGGGGACTAGCGGGATAGATACGCAGTATTTT.

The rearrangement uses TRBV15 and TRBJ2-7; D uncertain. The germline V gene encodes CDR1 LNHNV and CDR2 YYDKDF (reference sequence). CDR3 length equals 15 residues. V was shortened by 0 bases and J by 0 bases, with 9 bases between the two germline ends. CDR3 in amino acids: CATSRDLDSSYEQYF. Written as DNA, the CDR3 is TGTGCCACCAGCAGAGATCTCGATAGCTCCTACGAGCAGTACTTC.